These 21 T cell receptor beta chains originate from one sample sequenced in a study of control samples from healthy donors and cancer patients. Sequencing was performed with immunoSEQ multiplex PCR; in TCRdb, only in-frame clones are kept and a portion is missing. The data show about 150,000 clones, with over 90% seen just once and about 2.4% held by the top ten. The specimen sequenced was blood. Receptor source: a man in his fifties or sixties in good health.

The gene calls are TRBV10-3 and TRBJ2-5; D is perhaps TRBD1 (5 bases). The germline V and J ends were trimmed by 2 bases and 1 base, with 11 bases remaining between them. CDR3 size: 15 residues. Looked up from germline, CDR1 is ENHRY and CDR2 is SYGVKD. In DNA, the CDR3 is TGTGCCATCAGTGAGAGGGGTTATAGCCAAGAGACCCAGTACTTC. Its protein is CAISERGYSQETQYF.

A single count supports this clone. The rearrangement uses TRBV6-5 and TRBJ2-4; the D gene could be TRBD1 or TRBD2 (6 bases each). The V gene's germline CDR1 is MNHEY and CDR2 SVGAGI. CDR3 length: 14 residues. V lost 5 bases, J lost 6 bases, and 14 bases lay in between. CDR3 in amino acids: CASSSRGRGNIQYF. The CDR3 DNA is TGTGCCAGCAGTAGTCGGGGGCGCGGAAACATTCAGTACTTC.

This sequence joins TRBV5-1 and TRBJ2-7, with 11 bases lining up with TRBD2. Germline CDR1 reads SGHRS; CDR2 reads YFSETQ. The ends lost 1 base at V and 4 bases at J; junction bases unmatched: 4. The CDR3 is made up of 15 amino acids. The CDR3 reads CASSLTSGSGYEQYF. Here the CDR3 DNA reads TGCGCCAGCAGCTTGACTAGCGGGAGTGGATACGAGCAGTACTTC.

The chain carries TRBV5-1 and TRBJ1-1; D may be TRBD1 (5 bases). The V and J ends lost 9 bases and 3 bases respectively, with 18 bases between them. Germline-derived CDR1 and CDR2 are SGHRS and YFSETQ. The CDR3 totals 14 residues. Here the CDR3 reads CATKTAPWDTEAFF. The CDR3 DNA follows: TGCGCCACCAAGACAGCCCCCTGGGACACTGAAGCTTTCTTT.

A note on this clone: In the same sample, other DNA sequences code for this CDR3. The V call is TRBV28, the J call TRBJ1-4; tentative D call: TRBD1 (5 bases). Germline loops: CDR1 MDHEN, CDR2 SYDVKM. V lost 2 bases, J lost 7 bases, and 14 bases lay in between. The CDR3 has 15 residues. The CDR3 region has the DNA TGTGCCAGCAGTTTAATCGGGCAGGGTGGTGAAAAACTGTTTTTT. Translating it yields CASSLIGQGGEKLFF.

The chain recombines TRBV25-1 with TRBJ2-3, with 7 bases lining up with TRBD2. CDR3 length: 14 amino acids. Germline CDR1 is MGHDK and CDR2 is SYGVNS. J gave up 5 bases and V 3 bases, and 5 bases lay outside the gene matches. Here the CDR3 DNA reads TGTGCCAGCAGTGATGGAGCGGGAAAAGATACGCAGTATTTT. It encodes CASSDGAGKDTQYF.

The chain joins TRBV30 to TRBJ2-2; 13 positions match TRBD2. Germline lookup yields CDR1 GTSNPN and CDR2 SVGIG (reference sequence). V dropped 5 bases and J dropped 8; count of bases not matched to a gene: 5. CDR3 length: 14 residues. CDR3 nucleotide sequence: TGTGCCTGGGTCGGACTAGCGGGAGTAGGGGAGCTGTTTTTT. Its protein product is CAWVGLAGVGELFF.

V is TRBV5-1 and J is TRBJ2-7, with 14 bases identical to TRBD2. CDR1 is SGHRS, CDR2 YFSETQ, per germline. This CDR3 contains 16 residues. This CDR3 reads CEISSGRLAGGYEQYF. CDR3 DNA sequence: TGCGAAATCAGCAGCGGAAGACTAGCGGGAGGGTACGAGCAGTACTTC.

The rearrangement links TRBV20-1 to TRBJ1-5; 7 bases fit TRBD1. V dropped 3 bases and J dropped 4; count of bases not matched to a gene: 3. Germline V gene sequence: CDR1 DFQATT, CDR2 SNEGSKA (reference sequence). This CDR3 is 13 amino acids long. The CDR3 loop reads CSASPRGNQPQHF. The DNA for the CDR3 is TGCAGTGCTAGTCCCAGGGGGAATCAGCCCCAGCATTTT.

The rearrangement joins TRBV15 to TRBJ2-7; D not certain. The CDR3 covers 15 residues. Germline values: CDR1 LNHNV, CDR2 YYDKDF (reference sequence). The ends were cut back, 2 bases at V and 0 bases at J, with 11 bases in the middle. The CDR3 reads CATSRSIDGSYEQYF. In nucleotides, the CDR3 is TGTGCCACCAGCAGATCGATCGACGGCTCCTACGAGCAGTACTTC. The full variable domain, rest sourced from reference TRBV15 and TRBJ2-7, is DAMVIQNPRYQVTQFGKPVTLSCSQTLNHNVMYWYQQKSSQAPKLLFHYYDKDFNNEADTPDNFQSRRPNTSFCFLDIRSPGLGDTAMYLCATSRSIDGSYEQYFGPGTRLTVT.

The chain employs TRBV6-4 and TRBJ1-2; no definite D call. The V end lost 6 bases, the J end lost 6 bases, and 20 bases lay between the germline ends. The germline V gene encodes CDR1 MRHNA and CDR2 SNTAGT. This CDR3 is built from 15 residues. This CDR3 reads CASRINARSENGYTF. The DNA for the CDR3 is TGTGCCAGCAGAATAAATGCGCGGAGCGAGAATGGCTACACCTTC.

J is TRBJ2-1 and V is TRBV6-5; possibly TRBD1 or TRBD2 for D (5 bases each). The CDR3 extends over 15 amino acids. V was shortened by 0 bases and J by 2 bases, with 8 bases between the two germline ends. Germline-derived CDR1 and CDR2 are MNHEY and SVGAGI. The CDR3 DNA is TGTGCCAGCAGTTACTCGACGGGGCCCTACAATGAGCAGTTCTTC. It translates to CASSYSTGPYNEQFF.

This chain uses TRBV19 with TRBJ2-1, with D hard to call. The CDR3 covers 14 residues. Trimming cost V 5 bases and J 4 bases, with 12 bases left between them. Germline V gene lookup returns CDR1 LNHDA and CDR2 SQIVND (reference sequence). The CDR3 loop is CASSSPVEYNEQFF. Here the CDR3 DNA reads TGTGCCAGTAGTTCCCCCGTAGAGTACAATGAGCAGTTCTTC.

The chain recombines TRBV5-1 with TRBJ1-1; no clear D. Trimming removed 4 bases from V and 5 bases from J, with 9 bases in between. Germline CDR1 reads SGHRS; CDR2 reads YFSETQ. The CDR3 sequence is 12 residues long. CDR3 in amino acids: CASSPSGTEAFF. DNA for the CDR3: TGCGCCAGCAGCCCATCGGGAACTGAAGCTTTCTTT.

The chain carries TRBV5-1 and TRBJ1-1; D is perhaps TRBD1 (5 bases). This CDR3 has 11 residues. Germline CDR1 SGHRS, CDR2 YFSETQ. V lost 7 bases and J lost 5, with 9 bases in between. CDR3 protein: CASGSGTEAFF. The CDR3 region has the DNA TGCGCCAGCGGATCAGGGACTGAAGCTTTCTTT.

The chain carries TRBV9 and TRBJ1-2, with 7 bases identical to TRBD1. This CDR3 is built from 15 residues. Germline V CDR1 and CDR2: SGDLS, YYNGEE. J was trimmed by 2 bases and V by 3 bases; bases with no gene match: 7. CDR3 region: CASSERQGTNYGYTF. The DNA of the CDR3 is TGTGCCAGCAGCGAGCGACAGGGTACCAACTATGGCTACACCTTC.

The chain combines TRBV5-6 with TRBJ2-7; 14 bases match TRBD2. This CDR3 is 15 amino acids long. In germline, CDR1 is SGHDT, CDR2 YYEEEE. The ends lost 4 bases at V and 4 bases at J; junction bases unmatched: 4. The CDR3 here is CASSTGLAGAYEQYF. The CDR3 DNA is TGTGCCAGCAGCACGGGACTAGCGGGAGCATACGAGCAGTACTTC.

The rearrangement joins TRBV5-4 to TRBJ2-7, with 9 bases identical to TRBD1. The length of the CDR3 is 14 residues. Trimming removed 0 bases from V and 6 bases from J; junction bases left unmatched: 4. Germline CDR1 SGHNT, CDR2 YYREEE (reference sequence). The CDR3 protein is CASSLAGTGLEQYF. CDR3 DNA: TGTGCCAGCAGCTTGGCCGGGACAGGGCTCGAGCAGTACTTC.

This chain connects TRBV5-1 to TRBJ2-6, with unresolved D. The CDR3 runs 16 residues. Germline V gene lookup returns CDR1 SGHRS and CDR2 YFSETQ. V was clipped by 0 bases and J by 4 bases, with 11 bases between them. CDR3: CASSLVAFAGANVLTF. The DNA of the CDR3 is TGCGCCAGCAGCTTGGTCGCCTTCGCGGGGGCCAACGTCCTGACTTTC.

The chain couples TRBV5-1 to TRBJ2-7; the D gene is possibly TRBD1 (5 bases). Germline V CDR1 and CDR2: SGHRS, YFSETQ. V lost 0 bases, J lost 4 bases, and 11 bases lay in between. The CDR3 is 14 residues long. CDR3 protein: CASSLDRTTYEQYF. CDR3 bases: TGCGCCAGCAGCTTGGATAGGACAACTTACGAGCAGTACTTC.

The rearrangement uses TRBV21-1 and TRBJ2-7. TRBV21-1 is annotated as a pseudogene. The CDR3 has 14 residues. The CDR3 region has the DNA TGTGCCAGCAGCAAAGACTGCAGAACCTACGAGCAGTACTTC. This translates into CASSKDCRTYEQYF.